This is a list of T cell receptor beta chains from one sample in a study of CXCR3-negative and CXCR3-positive naive CD8 T cells. TCRdb re-called the 5' RACE reads; every CDR3 protein appears as one record, without DNA. The table counts 120,000 to 150,000 distinct CDR3 sequences; about 0.3% lies in the top ten. Specimen: naive CXCR3+ CD8+ T cells from blood. The receptors derive from a human donor in good health. Some clones in this sample may be carry-over from other donors' samples. The CDR3 runs from the conserved cysteine through the conserved F or W.

v_gene: TRBV29-1; j_gene: TRBJ2-2; CDR3aa: CSAIGTPNTGELFF
v_gene: TRBV20-1; j_gene: TRBJ2-7; CDR3aa: CSARDTTQSLSYEQYF
v_gene: TRBV28; j_gene: TRBJ2-1; CDR3aa: CASSFLASDEQFF
v_gene: TRBV7-9; j_gene: TRBJ1-1; CDR3aa: CASSPPGAGGRTEAFF
v_gene: TRBV15; j_gene: TRBJ2-3; CDR3aa: CATSRGPLDTQYF
v_gene: TRBV29-1; j_gene: TRBJ2-7; CDR3aa: CSVKAPGSYEQYF
v_gene: TRBV19; j_gene: TRBJ1-1; CDR3aa: CASSISALGTEALF
v_gene: TRBV28; j_gene: TRBJ2-7; CDR3aa: CASSHRRYEQYF
v_gene: TRBV6-5; j_gene: TRBJ1-1; CDR3aa: CASSYIGASEAFF
v_gene: TRBV15; j_gene: TRBJ1-1; CDR3aa: CATSRDRTTEAFF
v_gene: TRBV11-3; j_gene: TRBJ2-7; CDR3aa: CASGQGSYEQYF
v_gene: TRBV5-5; j_gene: TRBJ2-1; CDR3aa: CASSSPPPTGIPDNEQFF
v_gene: TRBV5-1; j_gene: TRBJ2-1; CDR3aa: CASRLAGVNNEQFF
v_gene: TRBV14; j_gene: TRBJ1-1; CDR3aa: CASSQEGLWEAFF
v_gene: TRBV15; j_gene: TRBJ2-1; CDR3aa: CATSPRVWSYNEQFF
v_gene: TRBV20-1; j_gene: TRBJ2-7; CDR3aa: CSARPETGGHYEQYF
v_gene: TRBV29-1; j_gene: TRBJ2-1; CDR3aa: CSVVGLAGVQEQFF
v_gene: TRBV6-2/TRBV6-3; j_gene: TRBJ2-7; CDR3aa: CASSYGTAAYEQYF
v_gene: TRBV4-1; j_gene: TRBJ2-7; CDR3aa: CASSHRDEQYF
v_gene: TRBV28; j_gene: TRBJ2-7; CDR3aa: CASSLAAHEQYF
v_gene: TRBV7-2; j_gene: TRBJ2-7; CDR3aa: CASSLDILYEQYF
v_gene: TRBV7-9; j_gene: TRBJ2-1; CDR3aa: CASSFGGDEQFF
v_gene: TRBV7-9; j_gene: TRBJ2-2; CDR3aa: CASSLVENTGELFF
v_gene: TRBV13; j_gene: TRBJ2-5; CDR3aa: CASSLDRSKETQYF
v_gene: TRBV3-1; j_gene: TRBJ2-1; CDR3aa: CASSRPRDSDEQFF
v_gene: TRBV29-1; j_gene: TRBJ1-1; CDR3aa: CSVTIQGTEAFF
v_gene: TRBV11-2; j_gene: TRBJ2-5; CDR3aa: CASSLFSGGIQETQYF
v_gene: TRBV27; j_gene: TRBJ1-5; CDR3aa: CASSSIPGQGARQPQHF
v_gene: TRBV2; j_gene: TRBJ1-1; CDR3aa: CASSELKGNTEAFF
v_gene: TRBV5-4; j_gene: TRBJ1-2; CDR3aa: CASSLVDRNYGYTF
v_gene: TRBV7-9; j_gene: TRBJ1-5; CDR3aa: CASSFYRRLHQPQHF
v_gene: TRBV6-5; j_gene: TRBJ2-7; CDR3aa: CASSKDWSSYEQYF
v_gene: TRBV28; j_gene: TRBJ2-3; CDR3aa: CASKGRQSTDTQYF
v_gene: TRBV2; j_gene: TRBJ2-7; CDR3aa: CASGLEDAYEQYF
v_gene: TRBV6-5; j_gene: TRBJ2-3; CDR3aa: CASSYDGGTSWGGTDTQYF
v_gene: TRBV6-1; j_gene: TRBJ2-3; CDR3aa: CAIRSPPWDTQYF
v_gene: TRBV19; j_gene: TRBJ1-5; CDR3aa: CASTEDGNSNQPQHF
v_gene: TRBV4-2; j_gene: TRBJ2-7; CDR3aa: CASSQVGGREQYF
v_gene: TRBV11-2; j_gene: TRBJ2-1; CDR3aa: CASSPSSRTGEQFF
v_gene: TRBV14; j_gene: TRBJ2-3; CDR3aa: CASSQGLDGTDTQYF
v_gene: TRBV7-2; j_gene: TRBJ2-1; CDR3aa: CVSSFVAYEQFF
v_gene: TRBV2; j_gene: TRBJ2-3; CDR3aa: CASSLRQVGSTDTQYF
v_gene: TRBV29-1; j_gene: TRBJ2-3; CDR3aa: CSVAYTGGAADTQYF
v_gene: TRBV6-2/TRBV6-3; j_gene: TRBJ2-3; CDR3aa: CASSLTPGTPTSTDTQYF
v_gene: TRBV7-9; j_gene: TRBJ1-4; CDR3aa: CASSLSHRVANEKLFF
v_gene: TRBV29-1; j_gene: TRBJ2-2; CDR3aa: CSASAGLTGELFF
v_gene: TRBV29-1; j_gene: TRBJ2-7; CDR3aa: CSVQGGSYEQYF
v_gene: TRBV20-1; j_gene: TRBJ1-2; CDR3aa: CSAKAGGLSYGYTF
v_gene: TRBV4-3; j_gene: TRBJ1-5; CDR3aa: CASSQDRLNQPQHF
v_gene: TRBV25-1; j_gene: TRBJ1-4; CDR3aa: CASSEKGQDEKLFF
v_gene: TRBV19; j_gene: TRBJ1-5; CDR3aa: CASSIDVKGYQPQHF
v_gene: TRBV4-3; j_gene: TRBJ2-1; CDR3aa: CASSQDAPHSGGFYNEQFF